The rows below give T cell receptor beta chains drawn from one sample of a study of cytomegalovirus exposure and HLA in healthy donors. Method: immunoSEQ multiplex PCR; TCRdb's copy keeps in-frame clones and lacks some. In the table there are 95,000 to 150,000 clones, 65% to 90% of which are singletons. Sequencing was carried out using PBMCs. These receptor sequences come from a man aged 25 to 40 in good health and CMV-seronegative. The CDR3 runs from the conserved cysteine through the conserved F or W. Fields, in order: clone size, J gene, D gene, V gene, CDR3 DNA, CDR3 protein. A D gene is named only where the DNA matches it firmly. Size is omitted from some rows. Given values are once, few, many or a class for expanded clones.

>-|TRBJ2-5|-|TRBV25-1
TGTGCCAGCAGTGAGAGGGTTGGAGAGACCCAGTACTTC
CASSERVGETQYF
>-|TRBJ1-1|-|TRBV6-1
TGTGCCAGCAGTGAACCCACAAGGGGTGCCGTAGGGGGGGAGGCCACTGAAGCTTTCTTT
CASSEPTRGAVGGEATEAFF
>-|TRBJ2-4|-|TRBV7-5
TGTGCCAGAATCCGACGGCGGACAGAAAAAAACATTCAGTACTTC
CARIRRRTEKNIQYF
>-|TRBJ1-5|-|TRBV7-9
TGTGCCAGCAACTCCTACAATCAGCCCCAGCATTTT
CASNSYNQPQHF
>-|TRBJ2-7|-|TRBV10-2
TGCGCCAGCAGTGACCGACAGGCCTACTACTCCGAGCAGTACTTC
CASSDRQAYYSEQYF
>-|TRBJ2-5|TRBD2|TRBV29-1
TGCAGCGTTGATAGGCTAGCGGGCATGAAAGAGACCCAGTACTTC
CSVDRLAGMKETQYF
>-|TRBJ1-4|-|TRBV7-7
TGTGCCAGCAGCTTATCGCCCCGCGGGGGTGGAGGGGAAAAACTGTTTTTT
CASSLSPRGGGGEKLFF
>-|TRBJ2-1|-|TRBV4-2
TGTGCCAGCAGCCAAGGACTCCTAGTCGGTGAGCAGTTCTTC
CASSQGLLVGEQFF
>few|TRBJ2-5|-|TRBV6-1
TGTGCCAGCAGCGAATATTCCGGGGGTTTGGAGACCCAGTACTTC
CASSEYSGGLETQYF
>once|TRBJ2-7|TRBD1|TRBV5-1
TGCGCCAGCAGCTCCCAGGGGGATTACTACGAGCAGTACTTC
CASSSQGDYYEQYF
>-|TRBJ2-7|TRBD1|TRBV11-2
TGTGCCAGCAGCTTAGGGACAGGGCCCTACGAGCAGTACTTC
CASSLGTGPYEQYF
>-|TRBJ1-1|-|TRBV6-5
TGTGCCAGCAGTATTTTCAGTTCCATGAACACTGAAGCTTTCTTT
CASSIFSSMNTEAFF